The clone carrying this T cell receptor (beta chain) turned up a few times. Its specificity is not known. PCR was performed using 60 Vbeta and 13 Jbeta primers. This table comes from immunoSEQ multiplex PCR, and its TCRdb copy is limited to in-frame clones, with some not included. The data hold more than 95,000 clones, with 17% observed a single time. This entry comes from a study of cytomegalovirus exposure and HLA in healthy donors. Study-wide points: In a later analysis, a genetic analysis reported fewer productive-TCR N-insertions in an Asian-associated ancestry cluster than the cohort average.

The sequence was collected from a female donor in good health and CMV-seropositive. The material sequenced was PBMCs.

This CDR3 is CASSPSGGHEQYF. The CDR3 coding sequence is TGTGCCAGCAGCCCGTCGGGGGGACACGAGCAGTACTTC. The rearrangement links TRBV28 to TRBJ2-7; 7 nucleotides match TRBD2. Germline V gene data show CDR1 as MDHEN and CDR2 as SYDVKM. This CDR3 region has 13 residues. Unmatched junction bases numbered 7, after V lost 6 bases and J lost 5 bases.